This T cell receptor beta chain came from a study of early T cells in non-severe SARS-CoV-2 infection. Study information: Whole-blood bulk RNA, unsorted, was sequenced, and chains were unpaired.

The CDR3 loop spans 15 amino acids. V was cut by 4 bases and J by 1 base, with 12 bases left in between. Germline assignment: CDR1 SGHTS and CDR2 YDEGEE. Notes on the study in general: VDJdb-based annotation leaned toward anti-spike CD8 responses and missed private and CD4 specificities.

This clonotype has only a few counts. Its antigen is not known. As part of library construction, unique molecular identifiers were attached to individual cDNA molecules. TCRdb recomputed calls from the 5' RACE reads with MiXCR, one row per CDR3 protein. This table has some 48,000 distinct CDR3 sequences, over 5% appearing once. This sequence was found in an adult who was a healthcare worker with PCR-confirmed SARS-CoV-2 infection or an uninfected control (not recorded which). The chain employs TRBV5-8 and TRBJ1-5; D ambiguous. Sample: whole blood, taken at baseline. The CDR3 reads CASSPGSWSNQPQHF. The CDR3 DNA follows: TGTGCCAGCAGCCCAGGCAGCTGGAGCAATCAGCCCCAGCATTTT.